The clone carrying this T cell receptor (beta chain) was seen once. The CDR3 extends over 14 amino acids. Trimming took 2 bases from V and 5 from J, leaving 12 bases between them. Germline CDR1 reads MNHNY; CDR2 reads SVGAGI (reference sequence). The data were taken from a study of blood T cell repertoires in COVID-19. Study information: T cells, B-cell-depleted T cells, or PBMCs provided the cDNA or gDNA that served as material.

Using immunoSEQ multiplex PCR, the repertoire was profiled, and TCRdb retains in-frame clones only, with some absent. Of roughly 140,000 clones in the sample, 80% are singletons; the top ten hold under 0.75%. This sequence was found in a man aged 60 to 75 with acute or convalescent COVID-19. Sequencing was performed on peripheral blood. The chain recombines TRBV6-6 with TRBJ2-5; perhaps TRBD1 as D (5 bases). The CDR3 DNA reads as TGTGCCAGCAGTTACGGGATCCCAGGGGAGACCCAGTACTTC. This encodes CASSYGIPGETQYF.